These 14 T cell receptor beta chains originate from one sample sequenced in a study of blood T cell repertoires in COVID-19. The assay was immunoSEQ multiplex PCR, and TCRdb's table has in-frame clones only and misses some. The table has about 140,000 clones, about 87% seen once. The sample taken for sequencing was peripheral blood. These receptors all stem from a woman between 45 and 60 years old with acute or convalescent COVID-19.

The genes are TRBV18 and TRBJ2-7; 14 nucleotides match TRBD2. The ends lost 6 bases at V and 3 bases at J; junction bases unmatched: 16. Germline V lookup: CDR1 KGHSH, CDR2 LQKENI. This CDR3 contains 19 residues. CDR3 region: CASSRGGRGLAGGFYEQYF. For the CDR3, the DNA is TGTGCCAGCTCTCGGGGAGGTCGAGGACTAGCGGGAGGATTCTACGAGCAGTACTTC.

The chain uses TRBV19 and TRBJ1-6; D gene ambiguous. Germline CDR1 reads LNHDA; CDR2 reads SQIVND (reference sequence). Trimming took 3 bases from V and 5 from J, leaving 14 bases between them. This CDR3 has 16 amino acids. The CDR3 region is CASSMWPERNNSPLHF. The CDR3 DNA is TGTGCCAGTAGTATGTGGCCCGAGAGGAATAATTCACCCCTCCACTTT.

The CDR3 is CASSPKGDQPQHF. Here the CDR3 DNA reads TGTGCCAGCTCACCCAAGGGGGATCAGCCCCAGCATTTT. The chain links TRBV18 to TRBJ1-5; the D gene is possibly TRBD1 (6 bases). CDR1 and CDR2 from the germline V gene are KGHSH and LQKENI. With 3 bases removed from V and 5 bases from J, the gap between germline ends came to 8 bases. The CDR3 spans 13 residues.

The chain recombines TRBV13 with TRBJ2-1; 7 nucleotides match TRBD1. V shed 4 bases and J 1 base; nucleotides not matched to a gene: 10. The CDR3 totals 17 residues. Germline assignment: CDR1 PRHDT and CDR2 FYEKMQ (reference sequence). The CDR3 coding sequence is TGTGCCAGCAGCTCAAGTAGACAGGGTGCTTCCTACAATGAGCAGTTCTTC. It codes for CASSSSRQGASYNEQFF.

In this sample, this clone turned up a few times. The chain combines TRBV9 with TRBJ1-6; weak D call: TRBD1 (5 bases). The CDR3 length is 15 residues. Trimming left V 0 bases short and J 7 bases short, with 11 bases between. CDR1 and CDR2 (germline): SGDLS, YYNGEE. CDR3 sequence: CASSVDYRPNSPLHF. In nucleotides, the CDR3 is TGTGCCAGCAGCGTAGATTACAGGCCGAATTCACCCCTCCACTTT.

This sequence joins TRBV4-1 and TRBJ2-3; maybe TRBD2 (5 bases). The CDR3 runs 16 residues. The V gene lost 0 bases and the J gene lost 0 bases, with 10 bases spanning the gap. Per the germline V gene, CDR1 is MGHRA and CDR2 is YSYEKL. The CDR3, as DNA: TGCGCCAGCAGCCAAGAAGGAGTAGCGAGCACAGATACGCAGTATTTT. Protein: CASSQEGVASTDTQYF.

The chain is built from TRBV4-2 and TRBJ1-1; 9 nucleotides line up with TRBD1. J was trimmed by 11 bases and V by 1 base; bases with no gene match: 8. The CDR3 is 14 amino acids. Germline V gene lookup returns CDR1 LGHNA and CDR2 YNFKEQ. The CDR3 coding sequence is TGTGCCAGCAGCCAAGTGGGACAGGGAGATTGGGCTTTCTTT. It codes for CASSQVGQGDWAFF.

The CDR3 bases are TGTGCCAGTAGTATAGAAGAGGCGGAAGCTAACTATGGCTACACCTTC. Translated, it gives CASSIEEAEANYGYTF. V is TRBV19 and J is TRBJ1-2; D not certain. V was clipped by 0 bases and J by 0 bases, with 11 bases between them. Germline CDR1 LNHDA, CDR2 SQIVND (reference sequence). CDR3 length: 16 amino acids.

This chain uses TRBV7-2 with TRBJ2-1, with TRBD2 matching over 14 bases. Trimming at V came to 6 bases and at J to 10 bases, leaving 8 bases not matched to a gene. Germline V gene data show CDR1 as SGHTA and CDR2 as FQGNSA. This CDR3 comprises 15 residues. This CDR3 is CASSRAGLAGVEQFF. CDR3 nucleotide sequence: TGTGCCAGCAGTCGTGCGGGACTAGCGGGAGTGGAGCAGTTCTTC.

This clone has just one count. The rearrangement joins TRBV12-3 or TRBV12-4 to TRBJ1-1; the D gene is possibly TRBD1 (6 bases). V was shortened by 7 bases and J by 5 bases, with 14 bases between the two germline ends. The CDR3 consists of 13 residues. The CDR3 is CASIGGRPTEAFF. CDR3 coding DNA: TGTGCCAGCATCGGGGGGCGCCCGACTGAAGCTTTCTTT.

The genes are TRBV29-1 and TRBJ2-7; the match to TRBD1 covers 9 bases. Germline loops: CDR1 SQVTM, CDR2 ANQGSEA. The CDR3 runs to 14 residues. Trimming took 3 bases from V and 0 from J; bases not matched to a gene: 3. CDR3 loop: CSVDGQGSSYEQYF. CDR3 in DNA: TGCAGCGTTGATGGACAGGGGAGCTCCTACGAGCAGTACTTC.

This chain connects TRBV29-1 to TRBJ1-4; 7 bases agree with TRBD1. This CDR3 contains 13 residues. CDR1 is SQVTM, CDR2 ANQGSEA, per germline. Trimming at V came to 5 bases and at J to 5 bases, leaving 5 bases not matched to a gene. This CDR3 is CSVRTGDNEKLFF. CDR3 nucleotides: TGCAGCGTTCGGACAGGAGACAATGAAAAACTGTTTTTT.

The V gene is TRBV4-1, the J gene TRBJ2-1; 10 nucleotides align to TRBD2. The CDR3 is made up of 17 amino acids. After removal of 2 bases from V and 3 bases from J, the junction contained 7 bases not matched to a gene. Germline V CDR1 and CDR2: MGHRA, YSYEKL. The CDR3 here is CASSQNPGTSVYNEQFF. The CDR3 nucleotides are TGCGCCAGCAGCCAAAACCCAGGGACTAGCGTCTACAATGAGCAGTTCTTC.

CDR3 residues: CASSLAAGDANTEAFF. For the CDR3, the DNA is TGTGCCAGCAGCTTAGCGGCAGGGGACGCGAACACTGAAGCTTTCTTT. V and J are TRBV13 and TRBJ1-1; D might be TRBD1 (6 bases). V dropped 1 base and J dropped 1 base, with 13 bases sitting between them. CDR1 PRHDT and CDR2 FYEKMQ come from the germline V gene (reference sequence). The CDR3 length is 16 residues.